This T cell receptor beta chain was recorded in a study of blood T cell repertoires in COVID-19. Study at large: Collection of acute and convalescent COVID-19 samples took place in the United States, Italy and Spain. T cells, B-cell-depleted T cells, or PBMCs provided the cDNA or gDNA that served as material.

The CDR3 consists of 15 residues. Germline CDR1 reads MNHEY; CDR2 reads SMNVEV (reference sequence). The V gene lost 2 bases and the J gene lost 0 bases, with 10 bases spanning the gap. In the original workflow: Amplification of reference gene primers was used by the study to estimate nucleated cell counts. Libraries were prepared by immunoSEQ multiplex PCR; TCRdb keeps only in-frame clonotypes and omits some of them. The DNA gave D and trimming, while V, J and clone size come from that table. The table includes roughly 300,000 clones, around 88% detected once. V is TRBV27 and J is TRBJ2-5; no clear D gene. The TCR was taken from a woman aged 50 to 60 with acute or convalescent COVID-19. Sequenced material: peripheral blood. This chain's CDR3 is CASSLERTYQETQYF. As DNA, the CDR3 is TGTGCCAGCAGTTTAGAGCGTACGTACCAAGAGACCCAGTACTTC.